This T cell receptor (beta chain) was sequenced for a study of T cell responses to AZD1222 COVID-19 vaccine. Study-wide results and limits: A mostly white British donor set with more females was recruited, and clonal diversity was possibly underestimated.

For this clone: Its antigen is currently unknown.

Some clones are missing from TCRdb's copy, which holds only in-frame ones; the method was immunoSEQ multiplex PCR. The table records nearly 110,000 clones, 90% to 95% of them present only once. The CDR3 totals 16 residues. The V end was cut by 5 bases, the J end by 4 bases, with 16 bases between. The germline CDR1 and CDR2 sequences are KGHDR and SFDVKD. The origin of this receptor is an adult in good health. The V call is TRBV24-1, the J call TRBJ2-2; either TRBD1 or TRBD2 may fit D (5 bases each). Sequencing used peripheral blood, obtained on day 0 of AZD1222 vaccination. CDR3 sequence: CATSVRRGAGTGELFF. The CDR3, as DNA: TGTGCCACCAGTGTCAGAAGAGGGGCTGGCACCGGGGAGCTGTTTTTT.